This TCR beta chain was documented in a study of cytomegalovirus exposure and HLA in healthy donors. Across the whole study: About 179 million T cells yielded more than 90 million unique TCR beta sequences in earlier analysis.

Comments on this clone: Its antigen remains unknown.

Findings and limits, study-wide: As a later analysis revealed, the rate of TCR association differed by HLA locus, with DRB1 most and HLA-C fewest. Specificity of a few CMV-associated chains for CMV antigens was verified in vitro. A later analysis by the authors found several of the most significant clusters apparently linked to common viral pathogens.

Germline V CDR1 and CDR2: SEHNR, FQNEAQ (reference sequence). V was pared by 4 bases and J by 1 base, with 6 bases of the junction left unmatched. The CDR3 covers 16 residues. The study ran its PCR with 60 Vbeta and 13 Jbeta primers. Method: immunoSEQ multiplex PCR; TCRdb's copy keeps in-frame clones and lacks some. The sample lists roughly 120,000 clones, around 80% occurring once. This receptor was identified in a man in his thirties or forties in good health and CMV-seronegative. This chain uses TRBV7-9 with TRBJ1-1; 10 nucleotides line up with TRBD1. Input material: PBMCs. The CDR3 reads CASSSRQGATNTEAFF. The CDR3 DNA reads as TGTGCCAGCAGCTCGCGACAGGGGGCCACGAACACTGAAGCTTTCTTT.